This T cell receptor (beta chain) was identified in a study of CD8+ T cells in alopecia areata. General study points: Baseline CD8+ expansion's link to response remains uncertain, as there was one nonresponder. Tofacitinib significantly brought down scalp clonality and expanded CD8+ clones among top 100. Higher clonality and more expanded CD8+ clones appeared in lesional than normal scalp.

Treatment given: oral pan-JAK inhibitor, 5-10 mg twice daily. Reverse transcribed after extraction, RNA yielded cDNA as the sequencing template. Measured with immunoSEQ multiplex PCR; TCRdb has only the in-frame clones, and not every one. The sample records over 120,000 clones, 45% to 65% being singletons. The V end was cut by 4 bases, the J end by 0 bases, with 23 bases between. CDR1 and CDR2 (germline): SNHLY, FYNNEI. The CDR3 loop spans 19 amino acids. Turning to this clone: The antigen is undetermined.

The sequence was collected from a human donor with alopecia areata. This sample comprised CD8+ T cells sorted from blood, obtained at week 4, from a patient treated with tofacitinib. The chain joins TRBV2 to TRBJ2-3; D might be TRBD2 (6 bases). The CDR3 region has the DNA TGTGCCAGCAGTGTGAGGAGGGTGCAACCTTTATCTAGCACAGATACGCAGTATTTT. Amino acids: CASSVRRVQPLSSTDTQYF. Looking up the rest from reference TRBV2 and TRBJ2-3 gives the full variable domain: EPEVTQTPSHQVTQMGQEVILRCVPISNHLYFYWYRQILGQKVEFLVSFYNNEISEKSEIFDDQFSVERPDGSNFTLKIRSTKLEDSAMYFCASSVRRVQPLSSTDTQYFGPGTRLTVL.